This T cell receptor beta chain was captured in a study of cytomegalovirus exposure and HLA in healthy donors. The overall study: An early release of data contained roughly 86 million unique TCRs, which came from HLA-typed donors. Among over 300 genotyped donors, 80% to 90% fell in the Caucasian-associated ancestry cluster. Regarding the study as a whole: A few CMV-associated chains were confirmed in vitro to be specific for CMV antigens.

As to this clone: Antigen specificity is unknown.

Everyone who donated was a healthy bone marrow donor. This CDR3 spans 15 amino acids. J was trimmed by 6 bases and V by 6 bases; bases with no gene match: 13. CDR1 and CDR2 from the germline V gene are MNHEY and SMNVEV (reference sequence). A multiplex PCR was run with 60 Vbeta primers and 13 Jbeta primers. TCRdb's copy holds only in-frame clones and misses some; the assay was immunoSEQ multiplex PCR. The sample gives about 130,000 clones, about 80% of which show up once; around 3% is in the top ten. What was sequenced was PBMCs. The receptor comes from a boy aged 2 to 10 in good health and CMV-seronegative. The V call is TRBV27, the J call TRBJ1-1, with 7 bases aligning to TRBD1. The CDR3 DNA follows: TGTGCCAGCAGGTACGACAGGGCGGGGCGGTCTGAAGCTTTCTTT. Residues: CASRYDRAGRSEAFF.